What follows is one T cell receptor beta chain and its context. Its binding antigen is unknown. Base-call qualities are not available, and no considerably larger clone is one nucleotide away. TCR CDR3 regions were amplified from genomic DNA by multiplex PCR using the deep immunoSEQ assay. Extracted genomic DNA from each cell subset was distributed evenly across all wells of several immunoSEQ 96-well plates, and each plate was treated as a replicate. Each replicate PCR for sorted subsets received roughly 0.2 ug genomic DNA, equal to tens of thousands of T cell genomes. The purified libraries were quantified using a Qubit 3.0 fluorometer, sized with a Bioanalyzer 2100, and then quantified again using the KAPA Library Quantification kit. Each immunoSEQ 96-well plate was sequenced on its own single-read 150-cycle Illumina NextSeq 550 flow cell. For the original study's pipeline: Because the immunoSEQ output included only junctional sequences and no quality scores, the filtering could not be the same as the filtering used for full-length reads. Sequences were annotated with PyIR, a Python wrapper for IgBLAST v1.9, using IMGT germline references to assign V/J genes and CDR3. Reads were removed for weak V/J assignments (E-value above 1e-6), missing CDR3, stop codons, out-of-frame junctions, or ambiguous translated residues. V3J clonotypes were defined by identical inferred V gene, J gene, and CDR3 amino acid sequence. The percentage overlap between two repertoires was calculated by dividing the number of shared unique clonotypes by the size of the smaller repertoire. Repertoire richness was assessed with RTK rarefaction, the Chao1 estimator, and Recon v2.1 estimates of unobserved clonotypes. OLGA was used to compute generation probabilities for all TCRbeta clonotypes that the gDNA method yielded from four donors. TCRdb limited this immuneACCESS table to in-frame rearrangements with V and J called. A share of clones is missing; checked studies link under half to unresolved V genes, and the rest is unexplained. That table furnishes V, J and clone size, whereas the DNA furnished D and trimming. Here the sample has around 600,000 clones; about 98% occur a single time. The top ten constitute more than 0.3% of the sample.

The sample belongs to a study of shared clonotypes between healthy human individuals (dated by TCRdb to 2020 to 2021). With respect to the entire study: The cohort included three men and a couple of women between 18 and 49 years of age. Per donor, three plates each were used for CD4 naive and CD4 memory, two for CD8 naive, and one for CD8 memory. To estimate repertoire size and how much clonotypes are shared between individuals, the study performed deep sequencing of blood TCR repertoires from a few healthy adults. To increase sequencing depth and limit assay-specific biases, different laboratories used diverse techniques to prepare libraries and sequence TCR repertoires. Per donor, leukapheresis produced somewhere between about 0.94 and 9.5 billion PBMCs.

CD8 naive samples consisted of CD45RO-negative cells that were positively selected for CCR7, yielding a CD45RA+CCR7+ population without TemRA cells. The donors were healthy, HIV-negative adults with no recently reported acute infections or vaccinations. Every donor was a Caucasian adult residing in Nashville, Tennessee, USA. Blood was obtained by leukapheresis, after which PBMCs were separated by Ficoll-Histopaque density gradient centrifugation and cryopreserved in liquid nitrogen vapor phase. Purity and quantity of every magnetically sorted T cell population were checked by analytical flow cytometry. Each sorted fraction had its genomic DNA isolated and then quantified by UV absorbance on a Nanodrop 2000c. Study-wide conclusions, independent of this receptor: Compared with non-shared clonotypes, clonotypes shared by all four sorted-subset donors had higher generation probabilities. Only blood was sampled, and tissue TCR repertoires likely differ from those in blood. Rarefaction of sorted-subset datasets indicated incomplete sequencing despite the large sequencing depth. Pairwise subsampling indicated that sequencing depth was expected to affect the degree of clonotype sharing among donors. Naive subsets generally had larger estimated clonotype richness than memory subsets did. About 5% of naive CD4, approximately 3.7% of naive CD8, 2.3% of memory CD4, and about 0.4% of memory CD8 clonotypes were shared across a few donors. The genetic and exposure-history diversity represented was limited by the small number of donors.

The TCR comes from a man under 40 in good health. The sample comprised naive CD8+ T cells sorted from blood. The cell subset or site tag for this specimen amounts to: CD45RA+CCR7+.

The CDR3 amino acid sequence is: CASSLAVGEGSIQYF. The DNA reads TGCGCCAGCAGCTTGGCCGTGGGGGAGGGGAGCATTCAGTACTTC. Recombination linked TRBV5-1 to TRBJ2-4; TRBD2 matches 7 bases in the middle. Trimming takes 0 bases off V and 9 bases off J; junction bases not matched to a gene: 9. Including the terminal cysteine and phenylalanine, the CDR3 comprises 15 residues. The entry retains the CDR3 DNA only, 45 bases that are in frame from base 1. The germline V gene yields SGHRS for CDR1 and YFSETQ for CDR2.